This T cell receptor (beta chain) was profiled in a study of blood T cell repertoires in COVID-19. Assay: immunoSEQ multiplex PCR; the TCRdb copy retains only in-frame clones and omits some. In the table there are some 100,000 clones, 88% of which are singletons. Germline CDR1 SGHRS, CDR2 YFSETQ. CDR3 length: 15 residues. V was pared by 4 bases and J by 1 base, with 6 bases of the junction left unmatched. Sequencing was carried out using peripheral blood. The chain employs TRBV5-1 and TRBJ1-1; 8 bases fit TRBD1. This sequence originates from a man aged 45-60 years with COVID-19, enrolled during active disease. CDR3 amino acids: CASSHGQGGNTEAFF. The CDR3 nucleotides read TGCGCCAGCAGCCACGGACAGGGCGGGAACACTGAAGCTTTCTTT.